This T cell receptor beta chain was captured in a study of shared clonotypes between healthy human individuals. To note about this clone: This sample includes further DNA sequences coding for the same CDR3.

The CDR3 totals 12 residues. With 1 base removed from V and 4 bases from J, the gap between germline ends came to 2 bases. From germline, CDR1 is LNHDA and CDR2 SQIVND (reference sequence). This table comes from immunoSEQ multiplex PCR, and its TCRdb copy is limited to in-frame clones, with some not included. The repertoire includes more than 150,000 clones, about 66% of them detected once, and more than 9% sits in the top ten. The chain recombines TRBV19 with TRBJ1-5; D call uncertain. The sample consisted of memory CD4+ T cells sorted from blood. Stated subset: CD45RA-negative fraction. The TCR originated in a man aged 25 to 45 in good health. The CDR3 loop is CASSIGNQPQHF. For the CDR3, the DNA is TGTGCCAGTAGTATAGGAAATCAGCCCCAGCATTTT.